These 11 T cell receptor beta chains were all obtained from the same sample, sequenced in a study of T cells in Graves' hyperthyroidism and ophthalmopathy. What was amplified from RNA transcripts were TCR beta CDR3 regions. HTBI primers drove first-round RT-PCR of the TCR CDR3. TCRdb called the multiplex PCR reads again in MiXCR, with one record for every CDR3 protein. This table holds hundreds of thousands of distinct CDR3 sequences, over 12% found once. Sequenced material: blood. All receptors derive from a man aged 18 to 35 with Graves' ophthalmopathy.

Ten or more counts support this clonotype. The chain's CDR3 is CASSFGRDGYTF. CDR3 nucleotide sequence: TGTGCCAGCAGTTTCGGTCGGGATGGCTACACCTTC. This chain links TRBV12-3 or TRBV12-4 with TRBJ1-2; D not resolved. This CDR3 comprises 12 residues. Trimming pared 3 bases from V and 6 bases from J, leaving 8 bases between.

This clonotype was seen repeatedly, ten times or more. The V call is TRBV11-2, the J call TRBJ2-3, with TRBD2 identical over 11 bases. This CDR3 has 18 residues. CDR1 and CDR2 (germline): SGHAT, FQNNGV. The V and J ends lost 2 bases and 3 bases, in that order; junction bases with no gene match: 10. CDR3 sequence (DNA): TGTGCCAGCAGCTTATCAGTAGCGGGGGGGTGGTTGACAGATACGCAGTATTTT. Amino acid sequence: CASSLSVAGGWLTDTQYF.

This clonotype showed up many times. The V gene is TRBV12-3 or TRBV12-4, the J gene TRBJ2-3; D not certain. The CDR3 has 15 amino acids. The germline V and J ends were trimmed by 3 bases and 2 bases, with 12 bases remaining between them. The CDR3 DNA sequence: TGTGCCAGCAGTTTTGACAACGGGCTCACAGATACGCAGTATTTT. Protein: CASSFDNGLTDTQYF.

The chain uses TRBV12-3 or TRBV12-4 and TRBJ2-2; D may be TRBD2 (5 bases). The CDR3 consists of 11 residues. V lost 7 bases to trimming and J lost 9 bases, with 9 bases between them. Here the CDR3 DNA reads TGTGCCAGCACCGGGGAGCGGGAGCTGTTTTTT. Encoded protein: CASTGERELFF.

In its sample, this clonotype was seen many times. CDR3 DNA sequence: TGTGCCAGCAGCCCAGATACAGGGTACAATGAGCAGTTCTTC. Protein sequence: CASSPDTGYNEQFF. The chain recombines TRBV11-3 with TRBJ2-1; D may be TRBD1 (6 bases). From germline, CDR1 is SGHNT and CDR2 YENEEA. Deletions cut 5 bases from V and 4 bases from J, with 12 bases between. The CDR3 covers 14 residues.

CDR3 nucleotide sequence: TGTGCCAGCAGCGGGGGAGGGAACACTGAAGCTTTCTTT. It encodes CASSGGGNTEAFF. The chain is built from TRBV9 and TRBJ1-1; D is undetermined. CDR1 and CDR2 (germline): SGDLS, YYNGEE. With 3 bases removed from V and 1 base from J, the gap between germline ends came to 7 bases. This CDR3 has 13 residues.

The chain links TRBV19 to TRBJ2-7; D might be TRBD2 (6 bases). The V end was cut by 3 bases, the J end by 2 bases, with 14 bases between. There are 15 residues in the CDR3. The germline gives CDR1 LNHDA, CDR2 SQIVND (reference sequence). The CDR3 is CASSMRDSTTYEQYF. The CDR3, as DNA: TGTGCCAGTAGTATGCGGGACTCTACGACCTACGAGCAGTACTTC.

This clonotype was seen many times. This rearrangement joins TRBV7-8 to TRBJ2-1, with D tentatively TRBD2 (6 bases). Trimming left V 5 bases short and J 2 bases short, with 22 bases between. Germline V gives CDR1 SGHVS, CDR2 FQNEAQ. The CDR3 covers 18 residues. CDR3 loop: CASSREGRGRSTYNEQFF. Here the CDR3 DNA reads TGTGCCAGCAGCCGAGAAGGAAGAGGGAGGTCAACCTACAATGAGCAGTTCTTC.

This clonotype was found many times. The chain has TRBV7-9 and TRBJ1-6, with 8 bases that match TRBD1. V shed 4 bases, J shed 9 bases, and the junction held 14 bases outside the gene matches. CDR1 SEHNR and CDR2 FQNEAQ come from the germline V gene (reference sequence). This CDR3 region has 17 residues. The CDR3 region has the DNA TGTGCCAGCAGCTCGGGAGGACAGGGTGGGGGTTCTTCACCCCTCCACTTT. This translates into CASSSGGQGGGSSPLHF.

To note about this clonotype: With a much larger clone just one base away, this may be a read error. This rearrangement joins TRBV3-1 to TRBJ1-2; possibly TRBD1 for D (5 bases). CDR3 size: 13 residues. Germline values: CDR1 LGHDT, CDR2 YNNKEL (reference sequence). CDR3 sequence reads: CASSQGDRRGCTF. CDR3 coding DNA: TGTGCCAGCAGCCAAGGTGACCGTCGGGGCTGCACCTTC.

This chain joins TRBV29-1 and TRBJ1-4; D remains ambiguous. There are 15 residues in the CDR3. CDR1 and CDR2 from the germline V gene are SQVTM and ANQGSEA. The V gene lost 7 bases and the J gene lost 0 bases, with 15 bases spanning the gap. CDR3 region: CSATSEGTTNEKLFF. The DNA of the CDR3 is TGCAGCGCCACCTCAGAGGGTACAACTAATGAAAAACTGTTTTTT. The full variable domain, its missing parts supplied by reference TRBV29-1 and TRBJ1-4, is SAVISQKPSRDICQRGTSLTIQCQVDSQVTMMFWYRQQPGQSLTLIATANQGSEATYESGFVIDKFPISRPNLTFSTLTVSNMSPEDSSIYLCSATSEGTTNEKLFFGSGTQLSVL.